The table lists the clone carrying this T cell receptor beta chain with many counts. This record comes from a study of patients and donors after allogeneic stem cell transplantation. One entry per CDR3 protein, called by TCRdb with MiXCR from the RT-PCR reads. The sample carries 200,000 to 250,000 distinct CDR3 sequences, roughly 13% recorded once. Trimming removed 6 bases from V and 7 bases from J, with 12 bases in between. The CDR3 sequence is 13 residues long. Germline loops: CDR1 SEHNR, CDR2 FQNEAQ (reference sequence). The clonotype was recovered from a human donor who was either an allogeneic HSCT recipient or a stem cell or donor lymphocyte infusion donor (not recorded which). It is not recorded whose cells these are; they may come from a transplant donor. The rearrangement links TRBV7-9 to TRBJ1-4; a possible D gene is TRBD1 (5 bases). Material for sequencing was blood, either unsorted or a sorted T cell fraction (not recorded which). The CDR3 protein is CASRRGDGEKLFF. In nucleotides, the CDR3 is TGTGCCAGCAGGCGGGGGGACGGTGAAAAACTGTTTTTT. The full variable domain, its missing parts supplied by reference TRBV7-9 and TRBJ1-4, is DTGVSQNPRHKITKRGQNVTFRCDPISEHNRLYWYRQTLGQGPEFLTYFQNEAQLEKSRLLSDRFSAERPKGSFSTLEIQRTEQGDSAMYLCASRRGDGEKLFFGSGTQLSVL.